The next 7 T cell receptor beta chains were all read from a single sample in a study of T cells of healthy individuals. TCRdb re-analysed the 5' RACE reads in MiXCR, keeping a single row per CDR3 protein. The sample records 90,000 to 100,000 distinct CDR3 sequences, roughly 15% being singletons. The receptors derive from a human donor in good health.

This chain joins TRBV6-5 and TRBJ1-1; possibly TRBD1 for D (6 bases). The CDR3 length is 15 residues. The germline V gene has CDR1 MNHEY and CDR2 SVGAGI. Trimming removed 0 bases at V and 4 bases at J, with 12 bases between. This chain's CDR3 is CASSYSGAESTEAFF. The CDR3 coding sequence is TGTGCCAGCAGTTACTCGGGGGCGGAGAGCACTGAAGCTTTCTTT.

This clonotype was detected ten times or more. The chain uses TRBV27 and TRBJ2-3; D possibly uses TRBD1 or TRBD2 (5 bases each). V lost 3 bases, J lost 1 base, and 14 bases lay in between. The CDR3 covers 16 residues. Germline CDR1 MNHEY, CDR2 SMNVEV (reference sequence). The CDR3 sequence is CASSLRDPARTDTQYF. The CDR3 DNA reads TGTGCCAGCAGTTTGAGGGACCCCGCTCGCACAGATACGCAGTATTTT.

This clonotype was counted between two and nine times. The chain uses TRBV5-1 and TRBJ2-3, with a weak D call TRBD2 (5 bases). CDR1 is SGHRS and CDR2 is YFSETQ in the germline V gene. Trimming took off 2 bases at V and 1 base at J, with 11 bases between the two ends. This CDR3 is 15 amino acids long. In DNA, the CDR3 is TGCGCCAGCAGCTTTGGCGGGTGGGGCACAGATACGCAGTATTTT. Encoded protein: CASSFGGWGTDTQYF. Full variable domain (remainder filled in from reference TRBV5-1 and TRBJ2-3): KAGVTQTPRYLIKTRGQQVTLSCSPISGHRSVSWYQQTPGQGLQFLFEYFSETQRNKGNFPGRFSGRQFSNSRSEMNVSTLELGDSALYLCASSFGGWGTDTQYFGPGTRLTVL.

The chain links TRBV27 to TRBJ2-1, with 9 bases fitting TRBD1. Unmatched junction bases numbered 6, after V lost 7 bases and J lost 5 bases. The CDR3 length is 14 residues. CDR1 is MNHEY, CDR2 SMNVEV, per germline (reference sequence). The CDR3 spells CASISGDRDNEQFF. The CDR3 nucleotides read TGTGCCAGCATCTCTGGGGACAGGGACAATGAGCAGTTCTTC.

CDR3 DNA: TGTGCCAGCAGCCAACTCGGCGGGGGATATGATACGCAGTATTTT. The encoded protein is CASSQLGGGYDTQYF. The chain recombines TRBV14 with TRBJ2-3; TRBD2 agrees at 7 bases. Germline V gene data show CDR1 as SGHDN and CDR2 as FVKESK. The CDR3 consists of 15 residues. Germline trimming cut 2 bases from V and 6 bases from J; bases unmatched to any gene: 8.

The table lists this clonotype with many counts. J is TRBJ1-1 and V is TRBV4-2; D is uncertain. The CDR3 is made up of 14 amino acids. V was pared by 8 bases and J by 1 base, with 14 bases between. Germline CDR1 is LGHNA and CDR2 is YNFKEQ. CDR3 in DNA: TGTGCCAGCCAGGACGGCTATTGGAACACTGAAGCTTTCTTT. It encodes CASQDGYWNTEAFF.

There are a few counts of this clonotype. V and J are TRBV6-1 and TRBJ1-6, with a weak D call TRBD1 (6 bases). V lost 6 bases and J lost 11, with 17 bases in between. Germline values: CDR1 MNHNS, CDR2 SASEGT. The CDR3 is 14 amino acids. The CDR3 spells CASRKDSNLAPLHF. The CDR3 DNA reads TGTGCCAGCAGGAAGGACAGTAACTTGGCACCCCTCCACTTT.